This T cell receptor beta chain was captured by sequencing in a study of T cell repertoires in cytomegalovirus infection. The overall study: Matching HLA type, along with CMV infection, was indicated by public TCR beta signatures.

The CDR3 extends over 14 amino acids. The germline V gene encodes CDR1 SGHTA and CDR2 FQGNSA. The ends were cut back, 4 bases at V and 6 bases at J, with 13 bases in the middle. TCRdb redid the calling of the reads with MiXCR, one entry per CDR3 protein. The sample includes some 57,000 distinct CDR3 sequences, roughly a third of them seen just once. This clonotype occurred many times. Its antigen is currently unknown. Specimen: PBMCs, sequenced either directly or after in vitro stimulation (not recorded which). The chain links TRBV7-2 to TRBJ1-5; D gene uncertain. The TCR originated in a human donor in good health (CMV status not recorded). Some clones in this sample may be carry-over from other donors' samples. The CDR3 loop reads CASSSMLGGQPQHF. As DNA, the CDR3 is TGTGCCAGCAGCTCTATGCTGGGCGGTCAGCCCCAGCATTTT.